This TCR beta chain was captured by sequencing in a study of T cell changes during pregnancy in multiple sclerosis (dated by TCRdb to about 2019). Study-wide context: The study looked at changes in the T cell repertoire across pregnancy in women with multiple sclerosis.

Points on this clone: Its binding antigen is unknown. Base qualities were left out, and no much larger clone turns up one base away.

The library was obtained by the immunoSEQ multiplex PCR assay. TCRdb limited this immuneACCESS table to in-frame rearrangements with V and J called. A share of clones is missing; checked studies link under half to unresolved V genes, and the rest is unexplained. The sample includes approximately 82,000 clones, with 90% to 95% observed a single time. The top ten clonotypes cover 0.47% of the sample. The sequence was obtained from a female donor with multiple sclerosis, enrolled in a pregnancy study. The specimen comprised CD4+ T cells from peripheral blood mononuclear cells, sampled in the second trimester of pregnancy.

The CDR3 here reads CASSSGRGTQYF. The DNA sequence is as follows: TGTGCCAGCAGTTCAGGACGGGGGACCCAGTACTTC. Recombination linked TRBV28 to TRBJ2-5; a tentative D call is TRBD2 (5 bases match). The trim is 4 bases for V and 7 bases for J, with a gap of 10 bases between the germline ends. Including the terminal cysteine and phenylalanine, the CDR3 comprises 12 residues. Only the CDR3 DNA is retained, 36 bases long and in frame from the first base. From the germline V gene, CDR1 is MDHEN and CDR2 is SYDVKM. Beyond the CDR3, the reference TRBV28 and TRBJ2-5 genes provide the residues; the full variable domain reads: DVKVTQSSRYLVKRTGEKVFLECVQDMDHENMFWYRQDPGLGLRLIYFSYDVKMKEKGDIPEGYSVSREKKERFSLILESASTNQTSMYLCASSSGRGTQYFGPGTRLLVL.